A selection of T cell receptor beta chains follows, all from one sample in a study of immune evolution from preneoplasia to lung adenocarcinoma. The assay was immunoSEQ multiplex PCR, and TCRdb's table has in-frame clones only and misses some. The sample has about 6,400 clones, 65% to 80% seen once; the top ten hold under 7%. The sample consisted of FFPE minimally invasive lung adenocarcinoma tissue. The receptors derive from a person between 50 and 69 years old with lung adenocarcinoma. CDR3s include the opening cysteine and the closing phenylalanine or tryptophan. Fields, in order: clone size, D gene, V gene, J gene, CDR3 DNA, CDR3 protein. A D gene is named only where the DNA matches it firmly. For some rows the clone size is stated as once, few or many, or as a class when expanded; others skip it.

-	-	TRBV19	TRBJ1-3	TGTGCCAGTAGTATGGACATCTCCGGCTCTGGAAACACCATATATTTT	CASSMDISGSGNTIYF
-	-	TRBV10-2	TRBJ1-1	TGCGCCAGCAGTGTGATCAGGGGGAACACTGAAGCTTTCTTT	CASSVIRGNTEAFF
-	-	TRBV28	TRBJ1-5	TGTGCCAGCAGTACACAGGAGAGCAATCAGCCCCAGCATTTT	CASSTQESNQPQHF
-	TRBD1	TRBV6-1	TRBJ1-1	TGTGCCAGCACGGCGGGACAGGGGGCCACTGAAGCTTTCTTT	CASTAGQGATEAFF
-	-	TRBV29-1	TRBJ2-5	TGCAGCGTTGATAGGTGGGAAGAGACCCAGTACTTC	CSVDRWEETQYF
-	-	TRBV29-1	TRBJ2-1	TGCAGCGTTGAAGATTCGGTTTCTCCTGAGCAGTTCTTC	CSVEDSVSPEQFF
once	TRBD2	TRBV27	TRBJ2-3	TGTGCCAGCAGTGTCTGGCCTAGCGGTCTCCCAGATACGCAGTATTTT	CASSVWPSGLPDTQYF
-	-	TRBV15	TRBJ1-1	TGTGCCACCAGCAGAGCAACTGAAGCTTTCTTT	CATSRATEAFF
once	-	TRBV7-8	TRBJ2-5	TGTGCCAGCAGCTTACCGGGGACCCAGTACTTC	CASSLPGTQYF
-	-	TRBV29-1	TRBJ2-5	TGCAGCGTTCACAACCGGGACATACAAGAGACCCAGTACTTC	CSVHNRDIQETQYF
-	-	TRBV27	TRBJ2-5	TGTGCCAGCAGCCAAGACTCGTTCCGACAAGAGACCCAGTACTTC	CASSQDSFRQETQYF
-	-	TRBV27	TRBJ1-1	TGTGCCAGCAGTACAGCTTTGAACACTGAAGCTTTCTTT	CASSTALNTEAFF
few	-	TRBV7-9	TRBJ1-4	TGTGCCAGCAGCCCGGCTTCGAATGAAAAACTGTTTTTT	CASSPASNEKLFF
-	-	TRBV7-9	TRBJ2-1	TGTGCCAGCAGCTTAGCGGGAGGGGGAGATGAGCAGTTCTTC	CASSLAGGGDEQFF
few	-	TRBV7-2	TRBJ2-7	TGTGCCAGCAGTAGAATGGGGGGGCGTAGCGAGCAGTACTTC	CASSRMGGRSEQYF
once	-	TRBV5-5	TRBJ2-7	TGTGCCAGCAGCTTGAGGCACACAGACGAGCAGTACTTC	CASSLRHTDEQYF
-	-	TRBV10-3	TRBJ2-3	TGTGCCATCACCGCAGGGCTTGGTGAGCCCCTAGCAGATACGCAGTATTTT	CAITAGLGEPLADTQYF
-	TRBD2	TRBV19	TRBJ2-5	TGTGCCAGTAGCATTGGACTAGCGGGAGGTGAGACCCAGTACTTC	CASSIGLAGGETQYF
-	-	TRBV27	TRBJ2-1	TGTGCCAGCAGGGCCCAGGGGGCGGGGGGGGATGAGCAGTTCTTC	CASRAQGAGGDEQFF
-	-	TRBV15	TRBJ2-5	TGTGCCACCAGCAGAGAAGGGCGGGGAGAGACCCAGTACTTC	CATSREGRGETQYF
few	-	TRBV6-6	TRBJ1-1	TGTGCCAGCAGACGGGGCTTGAACACTGAAGCTTTCTTT	CASRRGLNTEAFF
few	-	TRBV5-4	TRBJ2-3	TGTGCCAGCAGCACCGGGACTAGCACAGATACGCAGTATTTT	CASSTGTSTDTQYF
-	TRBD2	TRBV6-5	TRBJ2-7	TGTGCCAGCAGTTCGCCGGGACTAGCTATCTACGAGCAGTACTTC	CASSSPGLAIYEQYF
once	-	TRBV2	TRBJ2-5	TGTGCCAGCAGTGTAGGGATCCAAGAGACCCAGTACTTC	CASSVGIQETQYF
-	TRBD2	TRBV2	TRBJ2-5	TGTGCCAGCGGGGCGGGGCTAGCGGGGCAAGAGACCCAGTACTTC	CASGAGLAGQETQYF
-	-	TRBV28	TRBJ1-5	TGTGCCAGCAATGATGAGGGGAAACCCCAGCATTTT	CASNDEGKPQHF
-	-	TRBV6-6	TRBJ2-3	TGTGCCAGCAAGGTTACGATTAGCACAGATACGCAGTATTTT	CASKVTISTDTQYF
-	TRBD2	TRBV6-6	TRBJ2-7	TGTGCCAGCAGTTACTCCGGGACTAGTTTTTACGAGCAGTACTTC	CASSYSGTSFYEQYF
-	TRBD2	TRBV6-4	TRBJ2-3	TGTGCCAGCAGTGACTCTGCGGGAGGCCCCACAGATACGCAGTATTTT	CASSDSAGGPTDTQYF
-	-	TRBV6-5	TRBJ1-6	TGTGCCAGCAGTTACGTAGTTCCGAATTCACCCCTCCACTTT	CASSYVVPNSPLHF
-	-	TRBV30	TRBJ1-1	TGTGCCTGGAGCGCCACAAAGTCCACTGAAGCTTTCTTT	CAWSATKSTEAFF
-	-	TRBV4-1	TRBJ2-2	TGCGCCAGCAGCCATGCCCGGGTTGGGACCGGGGAGCTGTTTTTT	CASSHARVGTGELFF
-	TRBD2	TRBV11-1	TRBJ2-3	TGTGCCAGCAGCTTTAGCGGGGGGGCCTTGGATACGCAGTATTTT	CASSFSGGALDTQYF
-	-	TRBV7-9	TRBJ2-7	TGTGCCAGCAGCCAGAAGACAGGCTACGAGCAGTACTTC	CASSQKTGYEQYF
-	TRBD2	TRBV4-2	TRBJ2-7	TGTGCCAGCAGCCAAGTCGGGCGGGAGGGATACGAGCAGTACTTC	CASSQVGREGYEQYF
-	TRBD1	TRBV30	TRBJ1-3	TGTGCCTGGAGGGCAACAGGGGGCCCTTCGTATTTT	CAWRATGGPSYF
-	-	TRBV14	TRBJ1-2	TGTGCCAGCAGCCTTGGGCGGGGAGGCGGCTACACCTTC	CASSLGRGGGYTF
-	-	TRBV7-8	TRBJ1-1	TGTGCCAGCAGCTTAGGGCAGGGTAACACTGAAGCTTTCTTT	CASSLGQGNTEAFF
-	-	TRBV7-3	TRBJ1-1	TGTGCCAGCAGCCCTCTCGGGGGTGAGGGCACTGAAGCTTTCTTT	CASSPLGGEGTEAFF
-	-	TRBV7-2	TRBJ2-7	TGTGCCAGCAGCTCATATCAGAGCATCGCGCAGTATTTC	CASSSYQSIAQYF
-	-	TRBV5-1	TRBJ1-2	TGCGCCAGCAGCCCGAGGACCGAAGCCTATGGCTACACCTTC	CASSPRTEAYGYTF
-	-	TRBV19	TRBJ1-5	TGTGCCAGTAGTATGACCGGATTGATCGATCAGCCCCAGCATTTT	CASSMTGLIDQPQHF
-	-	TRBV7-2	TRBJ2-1	TGTGCCAGCAGCTTAGTTCGCGACAATGAGCAGTTCTTC	CASSLVRDNEQFF
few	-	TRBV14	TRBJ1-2	TGTGCCAGCAGCCAGTACCGGTTGTATGGCTACACCTTC	CASSQYRLYGYTF
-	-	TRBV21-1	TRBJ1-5	TGTGCCAGCAGCCCCCTCCACCGGACAGATAGCAATCAGCCCCAGCATTTT	CASSPLHRTDSNQPQHF
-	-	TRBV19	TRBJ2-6	TGTGCCACCTCTCCGGACGGAAGCTCTGGGGCCAACGTCCTGACTTTC	CATSPDGSSGANVLTF
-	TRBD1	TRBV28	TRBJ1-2	TGTGCCAGCACCTGGGGGCAGGGGGCAAGTGGTTACACCTTC	CASTWGQGASGYTF
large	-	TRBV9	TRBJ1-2	TGTGCCAGCAGCGTAGACGACAGTAACTATGGCTACACCTTC	CASSVDDSNYGYTF